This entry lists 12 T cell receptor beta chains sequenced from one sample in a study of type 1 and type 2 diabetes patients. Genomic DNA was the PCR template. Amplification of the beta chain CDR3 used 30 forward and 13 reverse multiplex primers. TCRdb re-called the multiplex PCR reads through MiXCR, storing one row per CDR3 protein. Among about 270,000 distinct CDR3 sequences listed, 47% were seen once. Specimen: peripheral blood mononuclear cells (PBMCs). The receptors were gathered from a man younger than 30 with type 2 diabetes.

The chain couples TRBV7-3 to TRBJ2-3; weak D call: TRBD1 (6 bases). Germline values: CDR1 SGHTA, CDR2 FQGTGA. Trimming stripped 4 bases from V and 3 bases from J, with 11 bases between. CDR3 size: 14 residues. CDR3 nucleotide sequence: TGTGCCAGCAGCTCTATGGGGGCGACAGATACGCAGTATTTT. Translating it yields CASSSMGATDTQYF.

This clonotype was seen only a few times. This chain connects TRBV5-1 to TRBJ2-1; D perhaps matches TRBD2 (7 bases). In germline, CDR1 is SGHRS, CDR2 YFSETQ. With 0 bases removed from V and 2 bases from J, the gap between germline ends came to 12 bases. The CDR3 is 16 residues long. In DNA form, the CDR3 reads TGCGCCAGCAGCTTGGTAGGCGGGGGCGCCTACAATGAGCAGTTCTTC. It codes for CASSLVGGGAYNEQFF.

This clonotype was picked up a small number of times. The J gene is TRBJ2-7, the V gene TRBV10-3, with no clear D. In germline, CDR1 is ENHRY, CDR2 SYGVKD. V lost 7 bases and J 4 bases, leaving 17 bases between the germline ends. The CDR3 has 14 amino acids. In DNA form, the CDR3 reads TGTGCCATCAACGACCTCGACGGATCTTACGAGCAGTACTTC. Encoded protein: CAINDLDGSYEQYF.

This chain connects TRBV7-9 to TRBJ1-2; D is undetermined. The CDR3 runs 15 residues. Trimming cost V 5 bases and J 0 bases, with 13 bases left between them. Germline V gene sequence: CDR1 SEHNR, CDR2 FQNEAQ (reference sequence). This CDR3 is CASSPLSNPNYGYTF. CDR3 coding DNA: TGTGCCAGCAGCCCCCTATCGAACCCTAACTATGGCTACACCTTC.

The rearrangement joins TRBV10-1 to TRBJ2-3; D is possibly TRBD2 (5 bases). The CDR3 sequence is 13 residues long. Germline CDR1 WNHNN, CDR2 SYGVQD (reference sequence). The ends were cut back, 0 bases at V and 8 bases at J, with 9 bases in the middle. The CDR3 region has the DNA TGCGCCAGCAGTGAGTCGAGGGCAGGTACGCAGTATTTT. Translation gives CASSESRAGTQYF.

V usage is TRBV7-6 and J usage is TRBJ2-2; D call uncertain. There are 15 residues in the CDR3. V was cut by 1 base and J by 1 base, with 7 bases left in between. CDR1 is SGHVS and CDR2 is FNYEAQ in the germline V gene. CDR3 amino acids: CASSLGVGNTGELFF. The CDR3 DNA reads TGTGCCAGCAGCTTAGGAGTAGGGAACACCGGGGAGCTGTTTTTT.

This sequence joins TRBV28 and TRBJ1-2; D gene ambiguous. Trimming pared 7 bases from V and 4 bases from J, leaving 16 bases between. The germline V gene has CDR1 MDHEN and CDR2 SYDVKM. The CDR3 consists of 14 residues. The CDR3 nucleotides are TGTGCCAGCATGCCAGATCCAATAACCTATGGCTACACCTTC. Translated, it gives CASMPDPITYGYTF.

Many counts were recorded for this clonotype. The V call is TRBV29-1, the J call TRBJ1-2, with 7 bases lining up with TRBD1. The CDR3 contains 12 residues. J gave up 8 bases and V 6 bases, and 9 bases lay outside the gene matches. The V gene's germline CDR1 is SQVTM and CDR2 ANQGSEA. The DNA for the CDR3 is TGCAGCGTATGGACAGGAGCTGACGGCTACACCTTC. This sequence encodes CSVWTGADGYTF.

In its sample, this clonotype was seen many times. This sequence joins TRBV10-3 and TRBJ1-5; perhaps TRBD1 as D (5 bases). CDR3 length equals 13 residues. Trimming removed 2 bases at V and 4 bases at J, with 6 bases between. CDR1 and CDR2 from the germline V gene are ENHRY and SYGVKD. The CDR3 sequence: CAISEGGNQPQHF. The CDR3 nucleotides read TGTGCCATCAGTGAGGGGGGTAATCAGCCCCAGCATTTT.

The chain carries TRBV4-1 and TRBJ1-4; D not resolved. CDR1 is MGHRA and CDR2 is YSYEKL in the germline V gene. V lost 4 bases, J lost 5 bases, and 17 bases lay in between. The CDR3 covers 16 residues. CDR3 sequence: CASSPRKRQTNEKLFF. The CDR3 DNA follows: TGCGCCAGCAGCCCCAGGAAACGTCAGACGAATGAAAAACTGTTTTTT.

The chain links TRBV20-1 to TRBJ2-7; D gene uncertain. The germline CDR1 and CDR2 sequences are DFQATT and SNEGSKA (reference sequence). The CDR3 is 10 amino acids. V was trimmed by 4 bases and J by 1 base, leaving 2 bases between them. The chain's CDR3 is CSAKSYEQYF. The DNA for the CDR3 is TGCAGTGCTAAATCCTACGAGCAGTACTTC.

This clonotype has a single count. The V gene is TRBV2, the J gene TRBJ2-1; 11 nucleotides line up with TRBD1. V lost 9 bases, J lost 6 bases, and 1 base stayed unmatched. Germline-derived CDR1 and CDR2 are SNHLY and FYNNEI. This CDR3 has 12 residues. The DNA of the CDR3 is TGTGCCAGGGACAGGGGGCGCAATGAGCAGTTCTTC. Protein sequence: CARDRGRNEQFF.